This TCR beta chain was recorded in a study of blood T cell repertoires in COVID-19. Study context: Specimens from acute and convalescent COVID-19 originated in the United States, Italy and Spain. Sources were T cells, B-cell-depleted T cells, or PBMCs; the material itself was cDNA or gDNA.

Clones were read by immunoSEQ multiplex PCR, and TCRdb kept only the in-frame ones, dropping some. The data hold some 240,000 clones, with around 80% observed a single time. The CDR3 loop spans 15 amino acids. V lost 4 bases to trimming and J lost 4 bases; unmatched junction nucleotides: 6. Germline V gives CDR1 LGHDT, CDR2 YNNKEL (reference sequence). The chain recombines TRBV3-1 (or the pseudogene TRBV3-2) with TRBJ2-2, with 7 bases fitting TRBD1. The TCR was taken from a woman aged 70-85 years with acute or convalescent COVID-19. Input material: peripheral blood. For the CDR3, the DNA is TGTGCCAGCAGCCTGATGAGGGGGCTCACCGGGGAGCTGTTTTTT. The encoded protein is CASSLMRGLTGELFF.